The 10 T cell receptor beta chains listed next were all sequenced from one sample in a study of blood T cell repertoires in COVID-19. Sequencing was performed with immunoSEQ multiplex PCR; in TCRdb, only in-frame clones are kept and a portion is missing. The repertoire holds about 110,000 clones, approximately 90% seen once, with roughly 8.1% in the top ten. Sequencing used peripheral blood. The receptor set was obtained from an older woman who had recovered from COVID-19.

The V call is TRBV9, the J call TRBJ2-3; 12 bases are shared with TRBD2. The CDR3 loop spans 15 amino acids. Per the germline V gene, CDR1 is SGDLS and CDR2 is YYNGEE. The V gene end was trimmed by 3 bases and the J gene end by 8 bases; junction bases not matched to a gene: 7. DNA for the CDR3: TGTGCCAGCAGCGGCCTAGCGGGGGGGCCTGCTACGCAGTATTTT. It translates to CASSGLAGGPATQYF. The full variable domain, with the rest looked up from reference TRBV9 and TRBJ2-3, is DSGVTQTPKHLITATGQRVTLRCSPRSGDLSVYWYQQSLDQGLQFLIQYYNGEERAKGNILERFSAQQFPDLHSELNLSSLELGDSALYFCASSGLAGGPATQYFGPGTRLTVL.

V usage is TRBV30 and J usage is TRBJ1-1; possible D gene TRBD1, 5 bases. Trimming took off 3 bases at V and 11 bases at J, with 22 bases between the two ends. The CDR3 totals 14 residues. Germline CDR1 reads GTSNPN; CDR2 reads SVGIG (reference sequence). The CDR3 bases are TGTGCCTGGAGCCCCGGACATACTAACCCTTGGGCTTTCTTT. This gives the protein CAWSPGHTNPWAFF.

This chain connects TRBV10-3 to TRBJ2-4; 8 bases line up with TRBD1. V lost 5 bases to trimming and J lost 6 bases; unmatched junction nucleotides: 6. This CDR3 region has 14 residues. CDR1 is ENHRY and CDR2 is SYGVKD in the germline V gene. The CDR3 coding sequence is TGTGCCATCAGTCCACAGGGGGATGGAAACATTCAGTACTTC. Protein sequence: CAISPQGDGNIQYF.

The chain employs TRBV19 and TRBJ2-1, with TRBD2 identical over 10 bases. The CDR3 totals 17 residues. The V gene's germline CDR1 is LNHDA and CDR2 SQIVND (reference sequence). J lost 7 bases, V lost 5 bases, and 14 bases had no gene match. CDR3 DNA sequence: TGTGCCAGTAGTTACTTCCTAGCGGGGGCCCGAGGTAATGAGCAGTTCTTC. Translating gives CASSYFLAGARGNEQFF. Based on the CDR3 plus reference TRBV19 and TRBJ2-1, the full variable domain is DGGITQSPKYLFRKEGQNVTLSCEQNLNHDAMYWYRQDPGQGLRLIYYSQIVNDFQKGDIAEGYSVSREKKESFPLTVTSAQKNPTAFYLCASSYFLAGARGNEQFFGPGTRLTVL.

The chain combines TRBV4-3 with TRBJ2-1, with D perhaps matching TRBD1 (6 bases). Trimming cost V 3 bases and J 0 bases, with 15 bases left between them. Germline-derived CDR1 and CDR2 are LGHNA and YSLEER. The CDR3 is made up of 17 amino acids. CDR3 sequence reads: CASSQTKTGGSYNEQFF. For the CDR3, the DNA is TGCGCCAGCAGCCAGACCAAGACAGGAGGCTCCTACAATGAGCAGTTCTTC.

The rearrangement links TRBV24-1 to TRBJ2-1; TRBD2 matches 8 bases. Germline V lookup: CDR1 KGHDR, CDR2 SFDVKD. The CDR3 spans 14 residues. Trimming at V came to 5 bases and at J to 1 base, leaving 0 bases not matched to a gene. Here the CDR3 reads CATSVAGSYNEQFF. Here the CDR3 DNA reads TGTGCCACCAGTGTAGCGGGGTCCTACAATGAGCAGTTCTTC.

The chain has TRBV6-2 or TRBV6-3 and TRBJ2-1, with 14 bases aligning to TRBD2. J lost 9 bases, V lost 6 bases, and 10 bases had no gene match. Looked up from germline, CDR1 is MNHEY and CDR2 is SVGEGT. The CDR3 totals 16 residues. CDR3 loop: CASSPLGLAGAGEQFF. The CDR3 nucleotides are TGTGCCAGCAGCCCACTGGGACTAGCGGGAGCGGGTGAGCAGTTCTTC.

Only one count was recorded for this clone. The chain couples TRBV7-2 to TRBJ2-1; 9 bases match TRBD2. CDR3 length: 14 residues. With V trimmed by 5 bases and J by 10 bases, 9 bases remained unmatched. The V gene's germline CDR1 is SGHTA and CDR2 FQGNSA. The chain's CDR3 is CASSQVIAGDEQFF. The DNA for the CDR3 is TGTGCCAGCAGCCAAGTGATAGCGGGGGACGAGCAGTTCTTC.

The chain recombines TRBV7-2 with TRBJ1-4; D is unclear. V lost 5 bases and J lost 0, with 19 bases in between. The germline gives CDR1 SGHTA, CDR2 FQGNSA. This CDR3 has 18 residues. The DNA of the CDR3 is TGTGCCAGCAGCAAGAGGTCGCGGTTAATGACAACTAATGAAAAACTGTTTTTT. Its protein is CASSKRSRLMTTNEKLFF. The full variable domain, with the rest looked up from reference TRBV7-2 and TRBJ1-4, is GAGVSQSPSNKVTEKGKDVELRCDPISGHTALYWYRQSLGQGLEFLIYFQGNSAPDKSGLPSDRFSAERTGGSVSTLTIQRTQQEDSAVYLCASSKRSRLMTTNEKLFFGSGTQLSVL.

This rearrangement joins TRBV16 to TRBJ2-1; D perhaps matches TRBD1 (5 bases). This CDR3 comprises 13 residues. The V gene's germline CDR1 is KGHSY and CDR2 FQNENV. V gave up 4 bases and J gave up 10 bases, with 14 bases separating them. In DNA form, the CDR3 reads TGTGCCAGCAGCCCCCAGGGTGATATAGAGCAGTTCTTC. Amino acid sequence: CASSPQGDIEQFF. The full variable domain, completed using reference TRBV16 and TRBJ2-1, is GEEVAQTPKHLVRGEGQKAKLYCAPIKGHSYVFWYQQVLKNEFKFLISFQNENVFDETGMPKERFSAKCLPNSPCSLEIQATKLEDSAVYFCASSPQGDIEQFFGPGTRLTVL.